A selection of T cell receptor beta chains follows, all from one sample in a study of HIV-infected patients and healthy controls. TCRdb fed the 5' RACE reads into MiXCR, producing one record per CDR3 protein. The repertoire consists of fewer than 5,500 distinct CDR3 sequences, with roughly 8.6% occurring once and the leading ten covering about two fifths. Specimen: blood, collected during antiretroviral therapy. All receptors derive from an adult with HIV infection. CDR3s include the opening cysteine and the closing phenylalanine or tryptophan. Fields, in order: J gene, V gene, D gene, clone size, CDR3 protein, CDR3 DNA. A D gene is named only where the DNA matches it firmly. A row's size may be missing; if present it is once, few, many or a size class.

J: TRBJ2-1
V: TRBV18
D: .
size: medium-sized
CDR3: CASSPLTEGNEQFF
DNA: TGTGCCAGCTCACCCCTGACAGAGGGCAATGAGCAGTTCTTC

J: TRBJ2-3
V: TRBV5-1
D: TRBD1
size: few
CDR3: CASSLGRQGADTQYF
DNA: TGCGCCAGCAGCTTGGGAAGACAGGGGGCGGATACGCAGTATTTT

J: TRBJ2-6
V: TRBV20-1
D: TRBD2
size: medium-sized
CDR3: CSARPGLASSGANVLTF
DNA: TGCAGTGCTAGACCGGGACTAGCGAGCTCTGGGGCCAACGTCCTGACTTTC

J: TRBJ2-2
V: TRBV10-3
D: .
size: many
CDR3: CAITVSNTGELFF
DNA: TGTGCCATCACGGTTTCGAACACCGGGGAGCTGTTTTTT

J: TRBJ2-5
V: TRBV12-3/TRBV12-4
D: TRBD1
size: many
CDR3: CASSRRQGAWETQYF
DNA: TGTGCCAGCAGCCGAAGACAGGGGGCATGGGAGACCCAGTACTTC

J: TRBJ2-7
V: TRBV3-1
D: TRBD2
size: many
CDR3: CASSQEISSGGAYEQYF
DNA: TGTGCCAGCAGCCAAGAGATCAGTAGCGGGGGGGCCTACGAGCAGTACTTC

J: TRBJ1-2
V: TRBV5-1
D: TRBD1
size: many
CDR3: CASSGGTGQDYGYTF
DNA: TGCGCCAGCAGCGGGGGGACAGGGCAAGACTATGGCTACACCTTC

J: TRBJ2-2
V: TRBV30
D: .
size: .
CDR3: CAWRQNTGELFF
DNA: TGTGCCTGGAGGCAGAACACCGGGGAGCTGTTTTTT

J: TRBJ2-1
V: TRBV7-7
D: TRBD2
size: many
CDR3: CASSSGLAAYNEQFF
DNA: TGTGCTAGCAGCTCGGGACTAGCGGCGTACAATGAGCAGTTCTTC

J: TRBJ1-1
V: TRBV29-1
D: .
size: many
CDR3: CSVWGVYGTEAFF
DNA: TGCAGCGTCTGGGGGGTCTACGGCACTGAAGCTTTCTTT

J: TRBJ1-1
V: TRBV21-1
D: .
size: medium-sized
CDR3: CASRKRGKGQGTEAFF
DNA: TGTGCCAGCAGGAAAAGGGGGAAGGGGCAGGGGACTGAAGCTTTCTTT

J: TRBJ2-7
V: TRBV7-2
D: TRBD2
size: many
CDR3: CASSPTSGGSVEQYF
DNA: TGTGCCAGCAGCCCCACTAGCGGGGGGTCCGTCGAGCAGTACTTC

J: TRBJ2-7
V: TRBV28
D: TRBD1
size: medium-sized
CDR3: CASSLPRDRVLLSYEQYF
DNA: TGTGCCAGCAGTTTACCCCGGGACAGGGTCCTCTTATCCTACGAGCAGTACTTC

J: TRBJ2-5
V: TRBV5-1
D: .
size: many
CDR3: CASSSVDGYQETQYF
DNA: TGCGCCAGCAGCTCAGTGGACGGGTACCAAGAGACCCAGTACTTC

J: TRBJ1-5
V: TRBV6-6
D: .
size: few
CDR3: CASSRTIRGVGGGQPQHF
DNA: TGTGCCAGCAGCCGTACCATACGCGGTGTGGGGGGAGGTCAGCCCCAGCATTTT

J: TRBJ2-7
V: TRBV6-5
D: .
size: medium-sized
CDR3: CASSYSGEQYF
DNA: TGTGCCAGCAGTTACTCGGGTGAGCAGTACTTC

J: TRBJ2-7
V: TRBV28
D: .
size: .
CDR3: CASSFSRYEQYF
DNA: TGTGCCAGCAGTTTTAGTAGGTACGAGCAGTACTTC

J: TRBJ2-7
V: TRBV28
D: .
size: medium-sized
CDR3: CASSVQSEQYF
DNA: TGTGCCAGCAGTGTCCAGTCCGAGCAGTACTTC

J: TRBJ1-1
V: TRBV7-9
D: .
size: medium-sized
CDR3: CASSSLWERAFF
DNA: TGTGCCAGCAGCTCCCTCTGGGAAAGGGCTTTCTTT

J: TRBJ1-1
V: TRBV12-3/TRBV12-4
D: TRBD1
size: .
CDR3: CASSPISWEGASTEAFF
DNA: TGTGCCAGCAGCCCAATTAGTTGGGAGGGGGCGAGCACTGAAGCTTTCTTT

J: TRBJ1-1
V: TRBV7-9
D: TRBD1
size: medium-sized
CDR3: CASSFTGQGEAFF
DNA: TGTGCCAGCAGCTTCACGGGACAGGGGGAAGCTTTCTTT

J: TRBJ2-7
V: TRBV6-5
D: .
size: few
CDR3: CASRLFRDSPYEQYF
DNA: TGTGCCAGCAGGCTCTTCCGGGATTCCCCCTACGAGCAGTACTTC

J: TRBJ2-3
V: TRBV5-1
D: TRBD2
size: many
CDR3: CASSVSGDPTDTQYF
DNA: TGCGCCAGCAGCGTTAGCGGGGACCCCACAGATACGCAGTATTTT

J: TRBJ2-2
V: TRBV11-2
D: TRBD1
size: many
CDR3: CASRTGSGTGELFF
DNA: TGTGCCAGCAGGACAGGGTCGGGCACCGGGGAGCTGTTTTTT

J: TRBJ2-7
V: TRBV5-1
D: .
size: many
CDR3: CASSDSGRSSYEQYF
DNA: TGCGCCAGCTCCGATTCGGGCCGGAGCTCCTACGAGCAGTACTTC

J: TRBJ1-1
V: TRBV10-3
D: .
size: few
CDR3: CAISEPGRNTEAFF
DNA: TGTGCCATCAGTGAGCCCGGCAGGAACACTGAAGCTTTCTTT

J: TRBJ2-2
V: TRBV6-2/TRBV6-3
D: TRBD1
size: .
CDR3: CASSHGQGEIRELFF
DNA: TGTGCCAGCAGTCATGGACAGGGGGAAATTCGGGAGCTGTTTTTT